The clone carrying this T cell receptor beta chain came up many times. The antigen remains unidentified. The data originate from a study of CD8 T cells in ankylosing spondylitis. Study outcomes and limitations: Clones linked to the disease showed a CD8+ phenotype. They occurred at relatively low frequencies in peripheral blood. Blood of patients with ankylosing spondylitis appeared to be characterized by a TCR beta motif of several highly homologous variants. Matched synovial fluid from ankylosing spondylitis patients was reported to be enriched for disease-linked clones.

Germline CDR1 is SGHVS and CDR2 is FQNEAQ. The CDR3 covers 17 residues. V gave up 5 bases and J gave up 1 base; unmatched junction bases: 11. For TCR beta, libraries came from quantitative 5'-RACE with molecular barcodes. Via MiXCR, TCRdb re-called the 5' RACE reads, giving one row per CDR3 protein. The table lists about 240,000 distinct CDR3 sequences, roughly 10% of them singletons, with about 6.8% in the top ten. This TCR was sampled from a male donor with ankylosing spondylitis or in good health (not recorded which). The rearrangement uses TRBV7-8 and TRBJ2-3; TRBD1 matches 8 bases. Sample: blood, either unsorted or a sorted T cell fraction (not recorded which). The CDR3 is CASSAYRGSQGTDTQYF. DNA of the CDR3: TGTGCCAGCAGCGCCTACAGGGGGTCTCAGGGCACAGATACGCAGTATTTT.